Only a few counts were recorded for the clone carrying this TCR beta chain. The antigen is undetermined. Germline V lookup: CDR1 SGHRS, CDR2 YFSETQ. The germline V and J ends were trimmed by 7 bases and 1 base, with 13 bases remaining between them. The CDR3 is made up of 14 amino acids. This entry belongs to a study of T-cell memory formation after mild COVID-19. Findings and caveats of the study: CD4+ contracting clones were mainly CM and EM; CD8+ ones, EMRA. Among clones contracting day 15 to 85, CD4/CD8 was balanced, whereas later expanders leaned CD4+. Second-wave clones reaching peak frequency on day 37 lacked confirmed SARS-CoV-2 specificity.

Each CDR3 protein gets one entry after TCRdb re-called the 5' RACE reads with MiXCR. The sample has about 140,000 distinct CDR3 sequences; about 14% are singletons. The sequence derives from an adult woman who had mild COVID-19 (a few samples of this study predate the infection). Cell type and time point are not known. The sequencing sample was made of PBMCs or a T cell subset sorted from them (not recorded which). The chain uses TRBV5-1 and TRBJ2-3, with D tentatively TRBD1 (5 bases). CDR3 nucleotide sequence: TGCGCCAGCTGTAGACAGTTCGGCACAGATACGCAGTATTTT. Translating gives CASCRQFGTDTQYF.